This T cell receptor (beta chain) appears in the sequencing data of a study of beta chain features in type 1 diabetes. Reverse transcribing all isolated RNA meant expressed TCRB transcripts were sequenced. TCRdb's table, derived via immunoSEQ multiplex PCR, lists solely in-frame clones and lacks some. The data hold about 110,000 clones, with 40% observed a single time. The V gene end was trimmed by 1 base and the J gene end by 0 bases; junction bases not matched to a gene: 3. This CDR3 has 17 amino acids. The germline gives CDR1 SEHNR, CDR2 FQNEAQ (reference sequence). The chain joins TRBV7-9 to TRBJ2-6; 7 bases are shared with TRBD1. The sample comprised stem cell memory CD4+ T cells from blood. This TCR derives from a woman younger than 30 in good health. The CDR3 sequence: CASSLGTGPSGANVLTF. DNA of the CDR3: TGTGCCAGCAGCTTAGGGACAGGACCCTCTGGGGCCAACGTCCTGACTTTC.